The clone carrying this T cell receptor (beta chain) was picked up many times. Its antigen is unknown. The CDR3 contains 12 residues. Germline-derived CDR1 and CDR2 are MNHEY and SVGEGT. V was shortened by 4 bases and J by 5 bases, with 9 bases between the two germline ends. This specimen belongs to a study of T cells in Graves' hyperthyroidism and ophthalmopathy. Study as a whole: Blood from the periphery was taken at initial diagnosis, before any treatment. Study-wide results and limits: Most clonotypes expanded in thyroid above 0.001 were likewise present in blood.

Using RNA transcripts as the source, TCR beta CDR3 regions were amplified. RT-PCR in the first round (using the HTBI primer set) targeted the TCR CDR3. Each CDR3 protein is one row after TCRdb ran MiXCR on the multiplex PCR reads. The sample lists some 570,000 distinct CDR3 sequences, 11% to 15% occurring once. J is TRBJ2-7 and V is TRBV6-2 or TRBV6-3; perhaps TRBD1 as D (5 bases). The sample was blood. This sequence was found in a woman between 18 and 29 years old with Graves' ophthalmopathy. The CDR3 loop reads CASSSIGDEQYF. The CDR3 DNA reads as TGTGCCAGCAGTTCAATAGGGGACGAGCAGTACTTC.